The rows below give T cell receptor beta chains drawn from one sample of a study of shared clonotypes between healthy human individuals. The assay was immunoSEQ multiplex PCR, and TCRdb's table has in-frame clones only and misses some. The repertoire has roughly 2.5 million clones, approximately 90% of them found once; the top ten carry 0.13% to 0.15%. Sequencing used naive CD4+ T cells sorted from blood. The receptors come from a man between 18 and 29 years old in good health. The conserved cysteine and the conserved F or W are not part of the CDR3 here.

>TRBV5-3|TRBJ2-4
ARSLLSTGIPKNIQY
>TRBV23-1|TRBJ2-2
ASSQSPTPHTGELF
>TRBV30|TRBJ2-7
AWSRDGLINEQY
>TRBV7-2|TRBJ2-5
ASSLETGGAETQY
>TRBV12-5|TRBJ2-3
ASGLGLALGTDTQY
>TRBV9|TRBJ2-3
ASSVLERDTQY
>TRBV5-3|TRBJ1-5
ASSSGQSSNQPQH
>TRBV11-2|TRBJ1-2
ASSPSRQGNYGYT
>TRBV2|TRBJ1-2
ASITGEDYGYT
>TRBV7-9|TRBJ2-7
ASSLYRDRGLDEQY
>TRBV25-1|TRBJ2-6
ASSTGQGAGANVLT
>TRBV5-1|TRBJ1-6
ASRGQNSPLH
>TRBV7-2|TRBJ1-6
ASKGGTDGSKTYNSPLH
>TRBV4-1|TRBJ2-5
ASSQEVGTGEETQY
>TRBV7-3|TRBJ2-2
ASSLFKGNTGELF
>TRBV6-1|TRBJ2-7
ASSLQVLSYEQY
>TRBV12-5|TRBJ2-7
ASGLGSGSVDEQY
>TRBV6-1|TRBJ2-6
ASKVAGANVLT
>TRBV28|TRBJ1-4
ASNGRDRYNEKLF
>TRBV7-2|TRBJ1-4
ASSWRQGVGEKLF
>TRBV5-1|TRBJ1-4
ASSLFQGNEKLF
>TRBV28|TRBJ1-2
ATPRAPGKGGYT
>TRBV5-1|TRBJ2-6
ASSLGTGDSGANVLT
>TRBV28|TRBJ2-2
ASRQVRFAPQGLGTGELF
>TRBV2|TRBJ1-6
ASIVTVNSPLH
>TRBV2|TRBJ1-1
ASSEDTGASNTEAF